The clone carrying this T cell receptor beta chain has ten or more counts. Its cognate antigen is unknown. The CDR3 spans 15 residues. After removal of 2 bases from V and 5 bases from J, the junction contained 8 bases not matched to a gene. From germline, CDR1 is SGHNT and CDR2 YYREEE (reference sequence). The sample originates from a study of OX40 agonist ivuxolimab in advanced cancers. As for the study in general: Patient treatment consisted of intravenous ivuxolimab administration every 2 weeks at 0.01 to 10 mg/kg. The group had a mean age of about 64 years, ranged from roughly 23 to 85, and was 82.7% male.

Overall study results and limits: Still undetermined is the antigen specificity of the expanded peripheral T cells.

Some clones are missing from TCRdb's copy, which holds only in-frame ones; the method was immunoSEQ multiplex PCR. The table lists some 91,000 clones, around 87% of them singletons, with around 4% in the top ten. The source material was CD4+ or CD8+ T cells sorted from blood, sampled in a trial of the OX40 agonist ivuxolimab. The receptor was isolated from an adult with an advanced solid tumor such as melanoma, head and neck, liver or kidney cancer. The chain employs TRBV5-4 and TRBJ2-5; 8 bases match TRBD1. CDR3 DNA: TGTGCCAGCAGCTTTCTGGCAGGGGGCCGGGAGACCCAGTACTTC. Protein sequence: CASSFLAGGRETQYF. Looking up the rest from reference TRBV5-4 and TRBJ2-5 gives the full variable domain: ETGVTQSPTHLIKTRGQQVTLRCSSQSGHNTVSWYQQALGQGPQFIFQYYREEENGRGNFPPRFSGLQFPNYSSELNVNALELDDSALYLCASSFLAGGRETQYFGPGTRLLVL.